This T cell receptor (beta chain) is from a study of STAT5B mutations in CD4+ large granular lymphocyte leukemia. Sequenced by immunoSEQ multiplex PCR; TCRdb stores in-frame clones only, minus some. The sample consists of approximately 5,900 clones, 60% to 80% of them appearing once. This clone was observed a handful of times. CDR3 length: 15 amino acids. CDR1 and CDR2 from the germline V gene are SGDLS and YYNGEE. Trimming cost V 0 bases and J 8 bases, with 15 bases left between them. The sample consisted of PBMCs. The TCR was taken from a man aged 80 or over with CD4+ T-cell large granular lymphocyte leukemia. J is TRBJ2-1 and V is TRBV9; maybe TRBD2 (6 bases). The CDR3 coding sequence is TGTGCCAGCAGCGTAGTAAGCGTGCCGGGGGATGAGCAGTTCTTC. Encoded protein: CASSVVSVPGDEQFF.